This T cell receptor beta chain was recorded in a study of shared clonotypes between healthy human individuals. Naive CD8 cells comprised CD45RO-negative, CCR7-positively selected cells, excluding terminally differentiated effector memory CD45RA+ cells. Clones were read by immunoSEQ multiplex PCR, and TCRdb kept only the in-frame ones, dropping some. The profile shows approximately 2,000,000 clones, 93% of them singletons. CDR1 LGHNA and CDR2 YSLEER come from the germline V gene. The CDR3 is 15 amino acids. Trimming cost V 4 bases and J 3 bases, with 16 bases left between them. V is TRBV4-3 and J is TRBJ2-7; perhaps TRBD1 as D (6 bases). The clonotype originates from a man aged 18-30 years in good health. Some clones in this sample may be carry-over from other donors' samples. Input material: naive CD8+ T cells from PBMCs. CDR3 bases: TGCGCCAGCAGCCCAGACAGGATACCCGGCTACGAGCAGTACTTC. It translates to CASSPDRIPGYEQYF.